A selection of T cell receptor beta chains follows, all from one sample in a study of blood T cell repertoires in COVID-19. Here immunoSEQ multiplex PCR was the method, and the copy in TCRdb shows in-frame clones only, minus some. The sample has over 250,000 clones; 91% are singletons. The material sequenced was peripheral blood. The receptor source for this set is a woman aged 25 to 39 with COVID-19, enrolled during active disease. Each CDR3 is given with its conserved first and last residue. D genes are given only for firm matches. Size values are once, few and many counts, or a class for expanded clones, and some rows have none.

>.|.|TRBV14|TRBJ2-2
TGTGCCAGCAGCCAAGTGGCAGGGGATTACACCGGGGAGCTGTTTTTT
CASSQVAGDYTGELFF
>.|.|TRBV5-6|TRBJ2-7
TGTGCCAGCAGCTTTACTAGACCGGACTACGAGCAGTACTTC
CASSFTRPDYEQYF
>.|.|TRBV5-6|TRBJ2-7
TGTGCCAGCAGCTTGGCTCTGGGGCCGAACGAGCAGTACTTC
CASSLALGPNEQYF
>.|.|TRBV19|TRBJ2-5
TGTGCCAGTAGTATCCGAGGGCAAGAGACCCAGTACTTC
CASSIRGQETQYF
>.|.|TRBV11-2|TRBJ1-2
TGTGCCAGCAGCTTAGATACAGAATATGGCTACACCTTC
CASSLDTEYGYTF
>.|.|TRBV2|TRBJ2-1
TGTGCCAGCAGTCCCTCCTCCTACAATGAGCAGTTCTTC
CASSPSSYNEQFF
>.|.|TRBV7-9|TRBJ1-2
TGTGCCAGCAGCTTGCGTTCCTATGGCTACACCTTC
CASSLRSYGYTF
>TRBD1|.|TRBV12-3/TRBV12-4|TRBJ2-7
TGTGCCAGCAGCCGACAGGGAGTCGACGAGCAGTACTTC
CASSRQGVDEQYF
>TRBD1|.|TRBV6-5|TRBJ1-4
TGTGCCAGGGTGACAGGGGCGTTTAATGAAAAACTGTTTTTT
CARVTGAFNEKLFF
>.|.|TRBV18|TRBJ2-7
TGTGCCAGCTCACCAATAAGGGGGCGGGATCAGCAGTACTTC
CASSPIRGRDQQYF
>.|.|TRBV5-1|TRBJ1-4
TGCGCCAGCAGCTTGGGACAGTCACGCAATGAAAAACTGTTTTTT
CASSLGQSRNEKLFF
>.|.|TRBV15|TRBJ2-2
TGTGCCACCAGCAGAGACCGGACCGGGGAGCTGTTTTTT
CATSRDRTGELFF
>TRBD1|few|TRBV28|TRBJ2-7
TGTGCAACAAAACAGGGGGTCACCTACGAGCAGTACTTC
CATKQGVTYEQYF
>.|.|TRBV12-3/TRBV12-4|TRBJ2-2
TGTGCCAGCAGTCACTTTCCCGGGGAGCTGTTTTTT
CASSHFPGELFF
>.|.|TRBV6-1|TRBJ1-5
TGTGCCAGCAGTGAACCTCGGACACCCGGCGGATCCAATCAGCCCCAGCATTTT
CASSEPRTPGGSNQPQHF
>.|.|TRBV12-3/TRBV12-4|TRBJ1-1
TGTGCCAGTGAAACAGGGTTGAACACTGAAGCTTTCTTT
CASETGLNTEAFF
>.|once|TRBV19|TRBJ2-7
TGTGCCAGTAGTGTGGGCCCCCTTTACGAGCAGTACTTC
CASSVGPLYEQYF
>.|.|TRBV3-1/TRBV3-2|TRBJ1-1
TGTGCCAGCAGCCAAAGTTGGCCTTCTGAAGCTTTCTTT
CASSQSWPSEAFF
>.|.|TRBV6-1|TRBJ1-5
TGTGCCAGCAGTGGTGAGAGACAGTCATATAGCAATCAGCCCCAGCATTTT
CASSGERQSYSNQPQHF
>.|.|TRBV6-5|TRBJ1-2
TGTGCCAGCAGACAACGGGGGGTAAACTATGGCTACACCTTC
CASRQRGVNYGYTF
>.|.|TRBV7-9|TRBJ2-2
TGTGCCAGCAGCTTACCCGGGAACGCGCACACCGGGGAGCTGTTTTTT
CASSLPGNAHTGELFF
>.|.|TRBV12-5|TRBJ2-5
TGTGCTAGTGGTAGGGCCGGGGAAGAGACCCAGTACTTC
CASGRAGEETQYF
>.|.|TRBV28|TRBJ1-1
TGTGCCAGCAGGAGTGACAGGAACACTGAAGCTTTCTTT
CASRSDRNTEAFF
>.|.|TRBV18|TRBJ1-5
TGTGCCAGCTCACCCATGGGGGGGGGCAATCAGCCCCAGCATTTT
CASSPMGGGNQPQHF
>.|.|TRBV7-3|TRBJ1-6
TGTGCCAGCAGCTTAACAACCGGGAGGAATTCACCCCTCCACTTT
CASSLTTGRNSPLHF
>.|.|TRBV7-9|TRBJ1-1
TGTGCCAGCATCCGGATAGACAGGATGAACACTGAAGCTTTCTTT
CASIRIDRMNTEAFF
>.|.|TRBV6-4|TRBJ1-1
TGTGCCAGCAGTGAGGGGCCAGACTTGAACACTGAAGCTTTCTTT
CASSEGPDLNTEAFF
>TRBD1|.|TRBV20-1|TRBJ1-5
TGCAGTGCTAGTGTTGGGACAGCCTTGGGCAATCAGCCCCAGCATTTT
CSASVGTALGNQPQHF
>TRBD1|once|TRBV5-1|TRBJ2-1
TGCGCCAGCAGCCCCACAGGGGTTGCTGAGCAGTTCTTC
CASSPTGVAEQFF
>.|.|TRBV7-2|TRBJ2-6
TGTGCCAGCAGCCCGGATAGGGGCAGAACAGGGGCCAACGTCCTGACTTTC
CASSPDRGRTGANVLTF
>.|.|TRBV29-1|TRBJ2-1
TGCAGCTTTTCCAACAGGGATTTTAATGAGCAGTTCTTC
CSFSNRDFNEQFF
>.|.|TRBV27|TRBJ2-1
TGTGCCAGCAGTGATAGACCTAGCTCCTACAATGAGCAGTTCTTC
CASSDRPSSYNEQFF
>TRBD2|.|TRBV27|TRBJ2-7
TGTGCCAGCAGTTCGGGACTAGCTACTTACGAGCAGTACTTC
CASSSGLATYEQYF
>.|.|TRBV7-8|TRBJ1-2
TGTGCCAGCAGCTTAGACGGGGTTGGCTACACCTTC
CASSLDGVGYTF
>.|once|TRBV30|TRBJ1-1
TGTGCCTGGAGTTCAGGGTATAGGACTGAAGCTTTCTTT
CAWSSGYRTEAFF
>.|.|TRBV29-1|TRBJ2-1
TGCAGCGTAGCTTTATACAATGAGCAGTTCTTC
CSVALYNEQFF
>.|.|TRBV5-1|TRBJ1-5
TGCGCCAGCAGCTTGCTGCCAGGGGATCAGCCCCAGCATTTT
CASSLLPGDQPQHF
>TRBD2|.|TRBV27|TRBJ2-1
TGTGCCAGCAGGGGGCTAGCGGTGTTCAATGAGCAGTTCTTC
CASRGLAVFNEQFF
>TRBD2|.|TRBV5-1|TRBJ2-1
TGCGCCAGCAGCTCCAACCTACTAGCGGGAGGGGAAAATGAGCAGTTCTTC
CASSSNLLAGGENEQFF
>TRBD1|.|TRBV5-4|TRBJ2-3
TGTGCCAGCAGACTTGACAGGGGGCAAGATACGCAGTATTTT
CASRLDRGQDTQYF
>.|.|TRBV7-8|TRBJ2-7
TGTGCCAGCAGTCCAACGTCGGGGTACGAGCAGTACTTC
CASSPTSGYEQYF
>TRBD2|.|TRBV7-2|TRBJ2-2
TGTGCCAGCAAGCGGGAGGGCCTTTCCACCGGGGAGCTGTTTTTT
CASKREGLSTGELFF
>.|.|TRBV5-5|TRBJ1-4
TGTGCCAGCAGCCCACCTATGGATGGCAGGGGTGAAAAACTGTTTTTT
CASSPPMDGRGEKLFF
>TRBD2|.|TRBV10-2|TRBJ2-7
TGCGCCAGCAGTGATCCTCTCCTAGCGGCCGATTACGAGCAGTACTTC
CASSDPLLAADYEQYF
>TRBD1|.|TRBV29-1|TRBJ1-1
TGCAGCGTTGGCCCAGGGGGCACTGAAGCTTTCTTT
CSVGPGGTEAFF
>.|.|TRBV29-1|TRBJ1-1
TGCAGCGTTGGAGGAGGGGCGAACACTGAAGCTTTCTTT
CSVGGGANTEAFF